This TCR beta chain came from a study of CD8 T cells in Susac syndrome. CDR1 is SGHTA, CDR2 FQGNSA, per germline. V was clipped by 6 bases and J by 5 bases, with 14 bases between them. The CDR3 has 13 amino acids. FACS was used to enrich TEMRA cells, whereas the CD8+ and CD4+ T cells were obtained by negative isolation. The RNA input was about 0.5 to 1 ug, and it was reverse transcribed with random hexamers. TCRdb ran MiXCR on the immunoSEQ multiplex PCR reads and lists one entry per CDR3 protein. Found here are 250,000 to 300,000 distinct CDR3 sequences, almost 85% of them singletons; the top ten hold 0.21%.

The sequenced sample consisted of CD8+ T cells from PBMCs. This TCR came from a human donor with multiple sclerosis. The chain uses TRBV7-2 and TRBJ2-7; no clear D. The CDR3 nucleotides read TGTGCCAGCAGTTTGGGCCTAGGAAACGAGCAGTACTTC. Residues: CASSLGLGNEQYF.